This T cell receptor beta chain stems from a study of OX40 agonist ivuxolimab in advanced cancers. The CDR3 length is 14 residues. V was pared by 0 bases and J by 6 bases, with 12 bases between. Germline CDR1 reads SGHNT; CDR2 reads YYREEE (reference sequence). Generated by immunoSEQ multiplex PCR, the TCRdb table keeps only in-frame clones and is missing some. The table has roughly 8,000 clones, 73% seen once. This clonotype was obtained from an adult with an advanced solid tumor such as melanoma, head and neck, liver or kidney cancer. This chain uses TRBV5-4 with TRBJ1-2, with D possibly matching TRBD1 (5 bases). This specimen consisted of CD4+ or CD8+ T cells sorted from blood, obtained in a trial of the OX40 agonist ivuxolimab. Here the CDR3 reads CASSLERGRDGYTF. For the CDR3, the DNA is TGTGCCAGCAGCTTGGAGAGGGGCCGAGATGGCTACACCTTC. Filled out from reference TRBV5-4 and TRBJ1-2, the complete variable domain reads ETGVTQSPTHLIKTRGQQVTLRCSSQSGHNTVSWYQQALGQGPQFIFQYYREEENGRGNFPPRFSGLQFPNYSSELNVNALELDDSALYLCASSLERGRDGYTFGSGTRLTVV.